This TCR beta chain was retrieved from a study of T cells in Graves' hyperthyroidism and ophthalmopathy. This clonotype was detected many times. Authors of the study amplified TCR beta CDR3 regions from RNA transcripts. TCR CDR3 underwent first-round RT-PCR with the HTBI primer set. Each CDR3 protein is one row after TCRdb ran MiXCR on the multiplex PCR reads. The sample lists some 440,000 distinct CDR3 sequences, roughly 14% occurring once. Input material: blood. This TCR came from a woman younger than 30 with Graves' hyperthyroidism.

The CDR3 nucleotides are TGTGCCAGCAGCCAAGAACATTCCGATCAGCCCCAGCATTTT. Translated: CASSQEHSDQPQHF. V usage is TRBV14 and J usage is TRBJ1-5; the D is unclear. V lost 0 bases and J 5 bases, leaving 8 bases between the germline ends. Germline CDR1 and CDR2: SGHDN and FVKESK. CDR3 length: 14 amino acids.